Sequencing of this TCR beta chain was carried out in a study of T cells after yellow fever vaccination. In this sample, this clonotype turned up a few times. This CDR3 contains 15 residues. V lost 6 bases and J lost 2, with 11 bases in between. One entry per CDR3 protein, called by TCRdb with MiXCR from the 5' RACE reads. The sample records 300,000 or so distinct CDR3 sequences, about 10% being singletons. The receptor comes from a man aged 18 to 30 who received the YFV17D yellow fever vaccine. Source: CD4+ T cells sorted from PBMCs, taken 5 days after the yellow fever booster vaccination. J is TRBJ2-6 and V is TRBV12-3 or TRBV12-4; unclear D gene. The CDR3 DNA sequence: TGTGCCAGCAGACGCAAATCGGCTGGGGCCAACGTCCTGACTTTC. Translation: CASRRKSAGANVLTF.